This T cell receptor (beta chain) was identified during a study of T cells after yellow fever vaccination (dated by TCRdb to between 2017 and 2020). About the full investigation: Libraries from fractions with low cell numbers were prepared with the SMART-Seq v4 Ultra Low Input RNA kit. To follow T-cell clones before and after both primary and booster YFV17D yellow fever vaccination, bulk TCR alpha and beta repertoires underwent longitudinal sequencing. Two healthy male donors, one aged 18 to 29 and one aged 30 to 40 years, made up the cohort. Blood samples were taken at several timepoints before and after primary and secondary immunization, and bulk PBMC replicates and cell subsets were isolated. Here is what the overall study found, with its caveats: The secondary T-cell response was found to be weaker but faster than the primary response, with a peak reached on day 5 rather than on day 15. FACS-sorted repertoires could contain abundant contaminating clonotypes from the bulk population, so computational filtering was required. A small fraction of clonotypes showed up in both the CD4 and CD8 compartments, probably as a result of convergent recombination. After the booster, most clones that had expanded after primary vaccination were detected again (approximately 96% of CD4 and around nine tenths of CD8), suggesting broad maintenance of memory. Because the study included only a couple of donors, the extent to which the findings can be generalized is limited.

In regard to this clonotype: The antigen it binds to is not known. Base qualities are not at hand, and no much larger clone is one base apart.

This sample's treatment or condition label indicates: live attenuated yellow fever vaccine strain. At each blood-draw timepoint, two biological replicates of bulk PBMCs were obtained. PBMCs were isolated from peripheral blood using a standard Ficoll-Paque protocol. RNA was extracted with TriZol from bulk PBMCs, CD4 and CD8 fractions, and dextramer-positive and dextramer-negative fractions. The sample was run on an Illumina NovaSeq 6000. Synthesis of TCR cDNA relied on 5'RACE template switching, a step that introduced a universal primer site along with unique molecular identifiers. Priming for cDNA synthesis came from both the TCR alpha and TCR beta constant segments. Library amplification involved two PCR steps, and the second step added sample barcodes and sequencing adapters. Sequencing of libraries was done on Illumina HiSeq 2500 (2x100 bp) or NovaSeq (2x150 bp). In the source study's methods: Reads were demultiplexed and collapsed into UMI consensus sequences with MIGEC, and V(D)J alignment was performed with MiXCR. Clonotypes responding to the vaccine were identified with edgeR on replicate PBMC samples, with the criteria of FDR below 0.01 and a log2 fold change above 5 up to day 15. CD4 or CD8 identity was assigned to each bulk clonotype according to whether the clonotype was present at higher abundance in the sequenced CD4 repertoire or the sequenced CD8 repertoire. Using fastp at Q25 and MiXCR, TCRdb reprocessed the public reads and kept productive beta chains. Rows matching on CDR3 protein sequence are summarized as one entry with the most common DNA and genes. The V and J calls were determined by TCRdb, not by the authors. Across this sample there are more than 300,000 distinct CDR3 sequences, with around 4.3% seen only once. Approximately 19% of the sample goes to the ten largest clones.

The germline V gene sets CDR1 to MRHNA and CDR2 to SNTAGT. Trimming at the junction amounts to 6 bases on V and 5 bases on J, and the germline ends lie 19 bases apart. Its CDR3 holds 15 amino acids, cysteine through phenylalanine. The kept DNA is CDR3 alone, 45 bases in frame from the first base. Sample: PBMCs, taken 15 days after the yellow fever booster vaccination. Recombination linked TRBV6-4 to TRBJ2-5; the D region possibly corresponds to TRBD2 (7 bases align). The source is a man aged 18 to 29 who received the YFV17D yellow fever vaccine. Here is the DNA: TGTGCCAGCAGCCCCGGGGGCTCCGGGGGGGAGACCCAGTACTTC. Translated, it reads CASSPGGSGGETQYF.